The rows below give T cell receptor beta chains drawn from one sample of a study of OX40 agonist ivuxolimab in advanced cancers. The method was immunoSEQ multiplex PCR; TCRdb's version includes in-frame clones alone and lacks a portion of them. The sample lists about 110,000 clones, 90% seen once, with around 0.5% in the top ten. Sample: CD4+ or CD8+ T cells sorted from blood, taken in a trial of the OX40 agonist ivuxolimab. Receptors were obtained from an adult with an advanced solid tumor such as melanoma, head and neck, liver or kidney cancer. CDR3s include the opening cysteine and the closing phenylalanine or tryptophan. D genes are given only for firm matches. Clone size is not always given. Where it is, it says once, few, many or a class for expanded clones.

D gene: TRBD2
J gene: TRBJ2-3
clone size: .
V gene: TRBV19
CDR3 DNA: TGTGCCACCTCCGAGCGGGGGCTCACAGATACGCAGTATTTT
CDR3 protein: CATSERGLTDTQYF

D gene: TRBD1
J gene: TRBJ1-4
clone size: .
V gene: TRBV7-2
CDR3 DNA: TGTGCCAGCAGCTTAGGCGGGACAGGGAATGAAAAACTGTTTTTT
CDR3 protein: CASSLGGTGNEKLFF

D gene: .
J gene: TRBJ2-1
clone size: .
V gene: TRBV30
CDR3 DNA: TGTGCCTGGAGTAACTTCCAGGAGCAGTTCTTC
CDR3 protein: CAWSNFQEQFF

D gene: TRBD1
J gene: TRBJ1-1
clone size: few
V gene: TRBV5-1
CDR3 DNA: TGCGCCAGCAGCAACGGACAGGGAATGGGCACTGAAGCTTTCTTT
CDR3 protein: CASSNGQGMGTEAFF

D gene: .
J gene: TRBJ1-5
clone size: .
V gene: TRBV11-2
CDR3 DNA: TGTGCCAGCAGCCCAGGGGAGGGCCAGCCCCAGCATTTT
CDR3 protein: CASSPGEGQPQHF

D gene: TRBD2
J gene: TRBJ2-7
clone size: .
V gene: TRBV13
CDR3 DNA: TGTGCCAGCAGCGCGGGACTAGCTTATTCCTACGAGCAGTACTTC
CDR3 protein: CASSAGLAYSYEQYF

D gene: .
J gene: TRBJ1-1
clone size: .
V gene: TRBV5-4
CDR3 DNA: TGTGCCAGCAGCGTTCAGGAGAACACTGAAGCTTTCTTT
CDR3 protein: CASSVQENTEAFF

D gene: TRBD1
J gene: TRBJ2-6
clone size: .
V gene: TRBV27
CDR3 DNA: TGTGCCAGCAGAAAGACAGGGGCTAGCTCTGGGGCCAACGTCCTGACTTTC
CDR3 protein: CASRKTGASSGANVLTF

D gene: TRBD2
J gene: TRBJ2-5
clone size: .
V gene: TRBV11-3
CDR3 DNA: TGTGCCAGCAGTCGATCGGGGGGGTTTGAGACCCAGTACTTC
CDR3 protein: CASSRSGGFETQYF

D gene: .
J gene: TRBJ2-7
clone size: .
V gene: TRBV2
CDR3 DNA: TGTGCCAGCAGTTCAACCAGGGCGGGTGAGCAGTACTTC
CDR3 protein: CASSSTRAGEQYF

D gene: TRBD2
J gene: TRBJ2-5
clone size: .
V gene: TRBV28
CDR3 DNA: TGTGCCAGCAGTTTTTCGGGTAGCGGGGAGAAGACCCAGTACTTC
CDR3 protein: CASSFSGSGEKTQYF

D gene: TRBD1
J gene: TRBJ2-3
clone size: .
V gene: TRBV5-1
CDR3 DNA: TGCGCCAGCAGCTTGGAGGGACAGTTAACAGATACGCAGTATTTT
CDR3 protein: CASSLEGQLTDTQYF

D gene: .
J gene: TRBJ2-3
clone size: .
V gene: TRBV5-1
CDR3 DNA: TGCGCCAGCAGCTTGGCCAGGGGTGGGGATACGCAGTATTTT
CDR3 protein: CASSLARGGDTQYF

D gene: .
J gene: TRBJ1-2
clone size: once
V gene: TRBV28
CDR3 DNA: TGTGCCAGCAGGGAAGAATACAGGGATGAGGGCCACACCTTC
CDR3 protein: CASREEYRDEGHTF

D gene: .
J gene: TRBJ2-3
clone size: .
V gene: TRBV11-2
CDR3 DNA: TGTGCCAGCAGCCGTCAGGGGAATTTGGATACGCAGTATTTT
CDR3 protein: CASSRQGNLDTQYF

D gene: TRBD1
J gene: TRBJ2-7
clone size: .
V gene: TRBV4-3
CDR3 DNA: TGCGCCAGCAGCCCCCCGGACAGGGTGAGCGAGCAGTACTTC
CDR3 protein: CASSPPDRVSEQYF

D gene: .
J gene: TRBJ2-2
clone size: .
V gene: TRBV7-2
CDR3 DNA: TGTGCCAGCACTACTCAGGGACTGACGAACACCGGGGAGCTGTTTTTT
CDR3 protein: CASTTQGLTNTGELFF

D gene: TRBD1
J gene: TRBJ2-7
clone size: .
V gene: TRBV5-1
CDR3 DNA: TGCGCCAGCAGCTGGAGACAGGGGGTAAGCCACGAGCAGTACTTC
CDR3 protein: CASSWRQGVSHEQYF

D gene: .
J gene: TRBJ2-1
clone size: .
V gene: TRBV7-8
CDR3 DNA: TGTGCCAGCAGCCATTATCGGACAAGAGGCTACAATGAGCAGTTCTTC
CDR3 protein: CASSHYRTRGYNEQFF

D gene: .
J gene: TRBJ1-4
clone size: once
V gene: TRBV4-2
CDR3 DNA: TGTGCCAGCAGCCAAGATGGTAGGAGAACTAATGAAAAACTGTTTTTT
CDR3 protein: CASSQDGRRTNEKLFF

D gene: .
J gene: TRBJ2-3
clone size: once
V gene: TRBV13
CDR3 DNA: TGTGCCAGCAGCTCACCGGACCAGGGGCTGATAGGCACAGATACGCAGTATTTT
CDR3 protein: CASSSPDQGLIGTDTQYF

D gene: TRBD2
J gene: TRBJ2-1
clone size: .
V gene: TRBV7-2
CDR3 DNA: TGTGCCAGCAGCCCGAGTCTAGCGGGGGGGCAGTTCTTC
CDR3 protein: CASSPSLAGGQFF

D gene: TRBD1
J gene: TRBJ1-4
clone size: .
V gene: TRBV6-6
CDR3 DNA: TGTGCCAGCAGTCTTGGACAGGGGGCAACTAATGAAAAACTGTTTTTT
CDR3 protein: CASSLGQGATNEKLFF

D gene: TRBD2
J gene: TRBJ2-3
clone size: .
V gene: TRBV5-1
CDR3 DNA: TGCGCCAGCAAGGAAGCGGGGGGAGATACGCAGTATTTT
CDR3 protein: CASKEAGGDTQYF

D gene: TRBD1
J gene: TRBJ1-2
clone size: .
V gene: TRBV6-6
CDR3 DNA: TGTGCCAGCCGGTATAGGGACAGGGGCATAGGTGGCTACACCTTC
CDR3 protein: CASRYRDRGIGGYTF

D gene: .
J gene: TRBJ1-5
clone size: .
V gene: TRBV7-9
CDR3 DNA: TGTGCCAGCAGCTTAGGGCCAGGTAGGCAGCCCCAGCATTTT
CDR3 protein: CASSLGPGRQPQHF

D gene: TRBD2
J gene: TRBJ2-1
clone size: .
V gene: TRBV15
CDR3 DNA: TGTGCCACCAGCAGGGCTAGCGGGGGGAATAATGAGCAGTTCTTC
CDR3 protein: CATSRASGGNNEQFF

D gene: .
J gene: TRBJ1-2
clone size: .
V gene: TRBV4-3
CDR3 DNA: TGCGCCAGCAGCCAAGATGGGGGAAAGAATGGCTACACCTTC
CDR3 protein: CASSQDGGKNGYTF

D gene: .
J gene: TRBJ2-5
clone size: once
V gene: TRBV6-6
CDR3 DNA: TGTGCCAGCAGGGGAGGGGGGGCCGGTGAGACCCAGTACTTC
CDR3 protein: CASRGGGAGETQYF

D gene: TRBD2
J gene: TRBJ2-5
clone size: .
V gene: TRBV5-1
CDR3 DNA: TGCGCCAGCAGCCAGCAAATTCGGGGGGCCCAGTACTTC
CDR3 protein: CASSQQIRGAQYF

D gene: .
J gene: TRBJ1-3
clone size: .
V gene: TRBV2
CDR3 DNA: TGTGCCAGCAGTGATCGGACGGCGAGCTCTGGAAACACCATATATTTT
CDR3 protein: CASSDRTASSGNTIYF

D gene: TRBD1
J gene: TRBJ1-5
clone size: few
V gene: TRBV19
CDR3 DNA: TGTGCCAGTTCCCAGGGGGGGGGCAATCAGCCCCAGCATTTT
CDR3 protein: CASSQGGGNQPQHF

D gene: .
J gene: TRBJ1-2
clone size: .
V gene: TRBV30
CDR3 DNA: TGTGCCCTAAAGGGGGGGGCAGGCTACACCTTC
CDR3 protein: CALKGGAGYTF

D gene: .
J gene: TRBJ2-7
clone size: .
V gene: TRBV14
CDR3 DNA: TGTGCCAGCAGCCACAGACAGACTACAACAGCCGAGCAGTACTTC
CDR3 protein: CASSHRQTTTAEQYF

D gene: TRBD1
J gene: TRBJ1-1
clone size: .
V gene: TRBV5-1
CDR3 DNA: TGCGCCAGCAGCTCACAGGGGGCTGGGAACACTGAAGCTTTCTTT
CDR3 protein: CASSSQGAGNTEAFF

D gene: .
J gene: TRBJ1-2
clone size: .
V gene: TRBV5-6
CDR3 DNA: TGTGCCAGCAGCTTGGGAGATTTACCCCCCTATGGCTACACCTTC
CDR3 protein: CASSLGDLPPYGYTF

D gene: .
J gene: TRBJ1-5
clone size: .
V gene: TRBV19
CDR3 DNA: TGTGCCAGTACTCCCTCCCGGGTCGGGGGCAATCAGCCCCAGCATTTT
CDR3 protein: CASTPSRVGGNQPQHF

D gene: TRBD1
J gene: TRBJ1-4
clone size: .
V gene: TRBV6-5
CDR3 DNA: TGTGCCAGCAGTCGGACAGGGGAAAAACTGTTTTTT
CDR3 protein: CASSRTGEKLFF

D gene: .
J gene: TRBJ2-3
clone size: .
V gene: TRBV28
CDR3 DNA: TGTGCCAGCAGTTTATCTCCCGGGACTCGGGTCCAGACGCAGTATTTT
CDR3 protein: CASSLSPGTRVQTQYF

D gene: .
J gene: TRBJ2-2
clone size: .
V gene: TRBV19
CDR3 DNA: TGTGCCAGTAGTATTGAAGTGGGAACCGGGGAGCTGTTTTTT
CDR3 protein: CASSIEVGTGELFF

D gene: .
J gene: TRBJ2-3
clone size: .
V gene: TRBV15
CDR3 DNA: TGTGCCACCAGCAGAGGACGCACAGATATGCAGTATTTT
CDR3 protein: CATSRGRTDMQYF

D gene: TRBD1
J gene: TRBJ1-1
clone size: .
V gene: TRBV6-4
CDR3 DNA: TGTGCCAGCAGCCAGGGGGCGCACACTGAAGCTTTCTTT
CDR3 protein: CASSQGAHTEAFF

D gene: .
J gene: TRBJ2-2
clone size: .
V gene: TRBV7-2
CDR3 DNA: TGTGCCAGCAGCCCCGGGACTTGGAACACCGGGGAGCTGTTTTTT
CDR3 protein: CASSPGTWNTGELFF

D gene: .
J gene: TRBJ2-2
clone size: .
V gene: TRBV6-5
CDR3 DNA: TGTGCCAGCAGTAAGGACACCTGGAACACCGGGGAGCTGTTTTTT
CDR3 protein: CASSKDTWNTGELFF

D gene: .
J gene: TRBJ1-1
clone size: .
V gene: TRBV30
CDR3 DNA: TGTGCCTGGAGTGGACAGGCGAACACTGAAGCTTTCTTT
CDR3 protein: CAWSGQANTEAFF

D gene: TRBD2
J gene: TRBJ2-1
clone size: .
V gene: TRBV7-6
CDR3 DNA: TGTGCCAGCAGCAGTAGCGGGGGGCGACACAATGAGCAGTTCTTC
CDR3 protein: CASSSSGGRHNEQFF

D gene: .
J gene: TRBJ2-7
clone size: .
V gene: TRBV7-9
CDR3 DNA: TGTGCCAGCAGCTTAGGAGGGGTTCGATACGAGCAGTACTTC
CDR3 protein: CASSLGGVRYEQYF

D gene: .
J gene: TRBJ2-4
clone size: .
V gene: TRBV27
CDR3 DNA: TGTGCCAGCAGGGGAGCGCGGGACATTCAGTACTTC
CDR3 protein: CASRGARDIQYF

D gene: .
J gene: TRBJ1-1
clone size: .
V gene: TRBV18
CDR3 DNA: TGTGCCAGCTCAGGGTCGGTGAACACTGAAGCTTTCTTT
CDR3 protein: CASSGSVNTEAFF

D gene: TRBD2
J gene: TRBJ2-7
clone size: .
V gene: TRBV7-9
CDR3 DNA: TGTGCCAGCAGCTCCGGGCCTAGCGGGTACTTC
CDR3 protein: CASSSGPSGYF

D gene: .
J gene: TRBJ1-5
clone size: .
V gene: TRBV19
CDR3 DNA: TGTGCCAGTAGACCCGGGGCGGCCAATCAGCCCCAGCATTTT
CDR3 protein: CASRPGAANQPQHF

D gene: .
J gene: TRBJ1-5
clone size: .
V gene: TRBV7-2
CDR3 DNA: TGTGCCAGCAGCTTATGGCGGGGTTTCAATCAGCCCCAGCATTTT
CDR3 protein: CASSLWRGFNQPQHF